One sample yielded the 25 T cell receptor beta chains listed below, sequenced in a study of cytomegalovirus exposure and HLA in healthy donors. The PCR was carried out with 60 Vbeta primers and 13 Jbeta primers. Clones were read by immunoSEQ multiplex PCR, and TCRdb kept only the in-frame ones, dropping some. The sample includes more than 95,000 clones, over 70% of them seen just once. What was sequenced was PBMCs. These receptor sequences come from a man aged 40-49 years in good health and CMV-seropositive.

This clone was recorded only once. The CDR3 sequence is CASSDPSGMREFYNEQFF. The CDR3 region has the DNA TGTGCCAGCAGTGATCCTAGCGGGATGCGGGAGTTCTACAATGAGCAGTTCTTC. The chain couples TRBV2 to TRBJ2-1; TRBD2 matches 9 bases. J lost 3 bases, V lost 3 bases, and 12 bases had no gene match. The CDR3 length is 18 residues. Germline values: CDR1 SNHLY, CDR2 FYNNEI.

V and J are TRBV10-2 and TRBJ2-1, with D possibly TRBD2 on 6 matching bases. Per germline, CDR1 WSHSY and CDR2 SAAADI. The ends were cut back, 8 bases at V and 0 bases at J, with 17 bases in the middle. The length of the CDR3 is 16 residues. DNA of the CDR3: TGCGCCAGCCTTGGAGGGAGAGAGAGCTCCTACAATGAGCAGTTCTTC. Encoded protein: CASLGGRESSYNEQFF.

The chain carries TRBV18 and TRBJ2-2; D is perhaps TRBD2 (5 bases). Germline-derived CDR1 and CDR2 are KGHSH and LQKENI. CDR3 length: 14 amino acids. V gave up 6 bases and J gave up 3 bases, with 11 bases separating them. The CDR3 DNA reads as TGTGCCAGCTCCCTGGCGGGCCACACCGGGGAGCTGTTTTTT. The encoded protein is CASSLAGHTGELFF. The full variable domain, rest sourced from reference TRBV18 and TRBJ2-2, is NAGVMQNPRHLVRRRGQEARLRCSPMKGHSHVYWYRQLPEEGLKFMVYLQKENIIDESGMPKERFSAEFPKEGPSILRIQQVVRGDSAAYFCASSLAGHTGELFFGEGSRLTVL.

J is TRBJ1-4 and V is TRBV27; TRBD1 agrees at 11 bases. V dropped 3 bases and J dropped 0; count of bases not matched to a gene: 9. The CDR3 runs to 19 residues. The V gene's germline CDR1 is MNHEY and CDR2 SMNVEV (reference sequence). CDR3 amino acids: CASSFRTGGAHTTNEKLFF. The CDR3 DNA reads TGTGCCAGCAGTTTCAGGACAGGGGGCGCGCATACAACTAATGAAAAACTGTTTTTT.

V is TRBV5-6 and J is TRBJ1-2; 8 positions match TRBD1. Germline V gene lookup returns CDR1 SGHDT and CDR2 YYEEEE. The CDR3 has 14 amino acids. The junction had 6 bases not matched to a gene; V was cut back by 4 bases and J by 4 bases. The CDR3 is CASSRGQGPYGYTF. The CDR3 nucleotides read TGTGCCAGCAGCAGAGGACAGGGACCCTATGGCTACACCTTC.

The rearrangement uses TRBV18 and TRBJ1-1; D not resolved. V was clipped by 3 bases and J by 8 bases, with 13 bases between them. Germline V CDR1 and CDR2: KGHSH, LQKENI. The length of the CDR3 is 13 residues. CDR3 DNA sequence: TGTGCCAGCTCACCCCCTCGGGAGACGGAAGCTTTCTTT. Translated: CASSPPRETEAFF.

The chain links TRBV4-1 to TRBJ2-1, with 10 bases that match TRBD2. The CDR3 totals 17 residues. The trim removed 4 bases at V and 0 bases at J, leaving 6 bases unmatched. Germline loops: CDR1 MGHRA, CDR2 YSYEKL. CDR3 sequence reads: CASSPRTSGSSYNEQFF. CDR3 DNA: TGCGCCAGCAGCCCCCGGACTAGCGGAAGCTCCTACAATGAGCAGTTCTTC.

This clone has more than one count but fewer than ten. The genes are TRBV6-1 and TRBJ2-1; no clear D gene. CDR3 length: 14 residues. CDR1 and CDR2 (germline): MNHNS, SASEGT. V lost 0 bases and J 4 bases, leaving 7 bases between the germline ends. CDR3 in DNA: TGTGCCAGCAGTGAAGCTTCGGTATACAATGAGCAGTTCTTC. Protein product: CASSEASVYNEQFF.

The chain employs TRBV5-4 and TRBJ1-4; no clear D gene. Trimming took off 4 bases at V and 3 bases at J, with 10 bases between the two ends. Looked up from germline, CDR1 is SGHNT and CDR2 is YYREEE (reference sequence). The CDR3 sequence is 14 residues long. DNA for the CDR3: TGTGCCAGCAGCCCGGAGGTTGCTAATGAAAAACTGTTTTTT. Protein: CASSPEVANEKLFF.

The CDR3 bases are TGTGCCAGCAGCCTACAGGGGGCCCAAGCTGGGGCCAACGTCCTGACTTTC. The encoded protein is CASSLQGAQAGANVLTF. The chain couples TRBV5-8 to TRBJ2-6; TRBD1 agrees at 9 bases. This CDR3 contains 17 residues. The germline CDR1 and CDR2 sequences are SGHTS and YDEGEE. Unmatched junction bases numbered 7, after V lost 4 bases and J lost 2 bases.

CDR3 nucleotide sequence: TGTGCCAGCAGCTTGGACGGACTGGCGGACTACGAGCAGTACTTC. This translates into CASSLDGLADYEQYF. The chain has TRBV7-9 and TRBJ2-7, with D possibly being TRBD2 (5 bases). This CDR3 has 15 amino acids. The germline V and J ends were trimmed by 3 bases and 3 bases, with 15 bases remaining between them. The germline V gene has CDR1 SEHNR and CDR2 FQNEAQ (reference sequence).

The V and J genes are TRBV27 and TRBJ2-7; the match to TRBD1 covers 8 bases. Per the germline V gene, CDR1 is MNHEY and CDR2 is SMNVEV (reference sequence). After removal of 5 bases from V and 3 bases from J, the junction contained 6 bases not matched to a gene. The CDR3 spans 14 residues. The CDR3 region has the DNA TGTGCCAGCAGTCCACGGACAGGGCACTACGAGCAGTACTTC. It encodes CASSPRTGHYEQYF.

The chain is built from TRBV11-1 and TRBJ2-2; a weak D match, TRBD1 (6 bases). CDR1 and CDR2 (germline): SGHAT, FQDESV (reference sequence). The CDR3 length is 12 residues. The V gene lost 8 bases and the J gene lost 4 bases, with 8 bases spanning the gap. For the CDR3, the DNA is TGTGCCAGCGGACAGATCACCGGGGAGCTGTTTTTT. Its protein is CASGQITGELFF.

This clone was detected only a few times. The V gene is TRBV5-4, the J gene TRBJ2-2, with D maybe TRBD1 (5 bases). Germline assignment: CDR1 SGHNT and CDR2 YYREEE (reference sequence). The CDR3 is made up of 15 amino acids. Trimming stripped 0 bases from V and 3 bases from J, with 9 bases between. The DNA for the CDR3 is TGTGCCAGCAGCTTGGAGGGCAGGGACACCGGGGAGCTGTTTTTT. Amino acids: CASSLEGRDTGELFF.

The sample holds one count of this clone. The rearrangement links TRBV7-2 to TRBJ2-3, with 10 bases aligning to TRBD2. Germline CDR1 reads SGHTA; CDR2 reads FQGNSA. The CDR3 covers 16 residues. J lost 5 bases, V lost 3 bases, and 8 bases had no gene match. The CDR3 coding sequence is TGTGCCAGCAGCTTTCAAAGCGGGAGGGCCCAAGATACGCAGTATTTT. This gives the protein CASSFQSGRAQDTQYF.

This chain joins TRBV5-1 and TRBJ1-6; unclear D gene. CDR3 size: 15 residues. Trimming left V 0 bases short and J 5 bases short, with 9 bases between. CDR1 and CDR2 (germline): SGHRS, YFSETQ. The CDR3 region is CASSLDSRDNSPLHF. The CDR3 DNA follows: TGCGCCAGCAGCTTGGACTCCCGGGATAATTCACCCCTCCACTTT.

This rearrangement joins TRBV11-2 to TRBJ2-5; perhaps TRBD2 as D (6 bases). The CDR3 contains 15 residues. Germline CDR1 and CDR2: SGHAT and FQNNGV. V lost 1 base to trimming and J lost 2 bases, with 11 bases between them. CDR3 sequence: CASSLVWGGQETQYF. CDR3 nucleotides: TGTGCCAGCAGCTTAGTATGGGGAGGTCAAGAGACCCAGTACTTC. Full variable domain (outside the CDR3, taken from reference TRBV11-2 and TRBJ2-5): EAGVAQSPRYKIIEKRQSVAFWCNPISGHATLYWYQQILGQGPKLLIQFQNNGVVDDSQLPKDRFSAERLKGVDSTLKIQPAKLEDSAVYLCASSLVWGGQETQYFGPGTRLLVL.

This chain joins TRBV5-4 and TRBJ2-3; no clear D gene. With 0 bases removed from V and 1 base from J, the gap between germline ends came to 6 bases. The germline V gene encodes CDR1 SGHNT and CDR2 YYREEE (reference sequence). The CDR3 is made up of 14 amino acids. The CDR3 reads CASSLELGTDTQYF. CDR3 coding DNA: TGTGCCAGCAGCTTGGAGCTTGGCACAGATACGCAGTATTTT.

This clone is a singleton in its sample. The V gene is TRBV29-1, the J gene TRBJ2-5; 9 bases align to TRBD2. The CDR3 runs 13 residues. J was trimmed by 1 base and V by 7 bases; bases with no gene match: 4. Germline CDR1 SQVTM, CDR2 ANQGSEA. The CDR3, as DNA: TGCAGCGCAGGCGGGGGGGCCCAAGAGACCCAGTACTTC. Translated: CSAGGGAQETQYF.

The chain combines TRBV7-6 with TRBJ2-3; 14 bases agree with TRBD2. The germline V gene has CDR1 SGHVS and CDR2 FNYEAQ. The CDR3 has 18 amino acids. V trimming: 6 bases; J trimming: 6 bases; junction bases outside the gene matches: 14. CDR3 region: CASSHGTSGGPTVDTQYF. DNA for the CDR3: TGTGCCAGCAGTCATGGGACTAGCGGGGGCCCCACTGTGGATACGCAGTATTTT.

The rearrangement uses TRBV27 and TRBJ2-7; 7 bases line up with TRBD2. Unmatched junction bases numbered 12, after V lost 0 bases and J lost 4 bases. Germline loops: CDR1 MNHEY, CDR2 SMNVEV (reference sequence). This CDR3 has 17 residues. The CDR3 bases are TGTGCCAGCAGTTTATCAAGTGGGGACTACCACCCTTACGAGCAGTACTTC. Translated: CASSLSSGDYHPYEQYF.

The J gene is TRBJ2-7, the V gene TRBV6-4; 10 nucleotides agree with TRBD1. This CDR3 has 15 amino acids. Germline trimming cut 6 bases from V and 4 bases from J; bases unmatched to any gene: 9. The germline V gene has CDR1 MRHNA and CDR2 SNTAGT. The CDR3 sequence is CASSPRDRGQYEQYF. DNA for the CDR3: TGTGCCAGCAGCCCCCGGGACAGGGGACAATACGAGCAGTACTTC.

The gene calls are TRBV19 and TRBJ1-1; the match to TRBD1 covers 10 bases. The CDR3 is made up of 15 amino acids. Looked up from germline, CDR1 is LNHDA and CDR2 is SQIVND (reference sequence). V was clipped by 3 bases and J by 3 bases; unmatched bases: 4. The CDR3 here is CASSMGTGEDTEAFF. CDR3 coding DNA: TGTGCCAGTAGTATGGGGACAGGGGAGGACACTGAAGCTTTCTTT.

The chain uses TRBV5-4 and TRBJ1-2; D is unresolved. Germline-derived CDR1 and CDR2 are SGHNT and YYREEE (reference sequence). This CDR3 contains 13 residues. Trimming removed 4 bases from V and 3 bases from J, with 10 bases in between. CDR3 residues: CASSTSTDYGYTF. CDR3 bases: TGTGCCAGCAGCACCTCAACGGACTATGGCTACACCTTC.

V and J are TRBV29-1 and TRBJ1-5, with a tentative D call TRBD1 (5 bases). This CDR3 contains 12 residues. CDR1 is SQVTM and CDR2 is ANQGSEA in the germline V gene. CDR3 DNA: TGCAGTGCCGGGACTCCGAATCAGCCCCAGCATTTT. Translated, it gives CSAGTPNQPQHF.